The sequence of this T cell receptor (beta chain) was determined in a study of cytomegalovirus exposure and HLA in healthy donors (dated by TCRdb to between 2016 and 2019). About the study as a whole: According to an earlier analysis of 587 of the donors, about 190 million T cells yielded roughly 100 million unique TCR beta sequences and 276 Gb of sequence data. Among 300 to 450 genotyped donors of the cohort, an average of approximately 230,000 unique TCR beta nucleotide sequences were sequenced per donor, around 20% of them non-productive. Typing coverage differed by locus: A, B, C, DRB1 and DQB1 were typed in about 629-640 donors, DQA1 in roughly 500, DPA1 in over 600, and DPB1 in just under 480. Using immunosequencing, the study profiled T cell repertoires from 550 to 750 subjects and related those repertoires to cytomegalovirus serostatus. In an earlier analysis of roughly 580 of the donors, high-throughput TCR beta sequencing was used to judge whether each TCR beta V gene segment behaved as functional or pseudogenic. HLA typing included class I and class II loci at four-digit resolution. Along with the roughly 670-subject first cohort, a separate validation cohort of 120 different subjects was used. In a later genetic analysis, genome-wide SNP genotypes for about 65% of the 666 donors were used, and that subset was treated as a discovery cohort. A later analysis re-examined previously published TCR beta repertoires from just over 650 donors and added high-resolution HLA genotyping to investigate patterns of TCR occurrence. An early release that covered roughly 600 HLA-typed donors contained approximately 290 gigabases of sequencing data and around 80 million unique TCR sequences. Rather than drawing on any new phenotypic data, the later analysis identified candidate immune exposures from TCR beta sequences and the way those sequences occurred across donors. Every discovery cohort repertoire had been produced on one sequencing platform. Several DR-DQ haplotypes were handled as single units for association and clustering because linkage in the cohort was strong. The genetic ancestry cluster associated with self-reported Caucasian donors included over 80% of the roughly 400 genotyped donors. Donor age, sex, ethnicity and CMV serostatus were compiled together with the repertoire data. High-throughput TCR immunosequencing, statistical association of individual TCRs with disease status, and machine learning were combined to predict cytomegalovirus infection status. The study was designed to test whether signatures of past pathogen exposure could be identified by cataloging public T cell receptors. The study at large found these results: Linkage disequilibrium might explain the correlated functional status among segregating V segments, but an unknown experimental factor could not be ruled out. HLA typing was unavailable for some donors at each locus, so association tests used only the typed subset. A later analysis found that HLA-associated TCR beta chains were more clonally expanded and had lower generation probabilities than equally common non-associated chains. It was suggested by the authors that the approach could potentially be generalized to other disease states and immunological phenotypes. In a later analysis, the rate of TCR association differed among HLA loci, with DRB1 alleles having the most associated TCRs and HLA-C alleles having the fewest. A later genetic analysis reported fewer N-insertions in productive TCRs among donors in an Asian-associated ancestry cluster than the roughly 620-donor mean. A later analysis found that most CMV-associated TCR beta chains appeared HLA-restricted, with HLA associations seemingly driven largely by CMV exposure. The 87-base-pair reads could not distinguish some IMGT-functional V segments, including TRBV6-2 and TRBV6-3, so those segments were excluded. In a later analysis, more than 15,000 TCR beta sequences were associated with specific HLA alleles at a false discovery rate of 0.05. V-gene and J-gene trimming of TCR beta chains was associated with a missense DCLRE1C variant in a later genetic analysis, and the association was replicated in an independent cohort. A later analysis reported that several top co-occurrence clusters appeared linked to parvovirus B19, influenza, CMV and Epstein-Barr virus. Presence/absence analyses assumed roughly uniform sequencing depth across donors, an assumption that may not hold. In the study, around 150 TCR beta chains were listed as associated with cytomegalovirus. An earlier analysis of 587 of the donors showed that most TCR beta V segments appeared in productive rearrangements either about 87% or about 30% of the time, which broadly matched IMGT annotations. A few of the identified cytomegalovirus-associated TCR beta chains were confirmed in vitro to be specific for cytomegalovirus antigens. When HLA alleles, especially DR and DQ, strongly co-occurred, TCR associations were difficult to assign to individual alleles. Cytomegalovirus status was reported to be diagnosed by the classifier with high specificity and sensitivity in both the original and validation cohorts. A further reported finding was that TCR beta sequences accurately predicted the HLA-A and HLA-B alleles for most subjects in the first cohort. CMV serostatus was the only immune exposure information available for the cohort. Most TCR sequences were seen in very few donors, while some public TCRs were found in many individuals. Because counts were too low, 15 to 20 rarely observed V segments, including chromosome 9 orphons, were left out of the earlier analysis of approximately 500 of the donors. Only TCR beta chains were sequenced in this cohort, and the absence of alpha or paired-chain data limited detectable features. A cluster of highly shared sequence variants was judged likely to represent a technical artifact of the sequencing pipeline.

The receptor library was made with the immunoSEQ multiplex PCR assay. For the multiplex PCR, a mixture combining 60 forward primers for TCR Vbeta segments and 13 reverse primers for TCR Jbeta segments was used. The CDR3 region of rearranged TCR beta genes was amplified from genomic DNA by a multiplex PCR assay. On the Illumina HiSeq System, the amplified TCR beta libraries were sequenced as 87-base-pair reads. Under the source paper's analysis protocol: A later analysis counted tens of millions of unique TCR beta chains across the 690 or so repertoires, and some 11 million of these chains were shared by at least two donors. A nearest-neighbor algorithm error-corrected the raw reads and collapsed the reads into unique sequences, merging closely related sequences to remove PCR and sequencing errors. V, D and J gene segments were assigned by aligning CDR3 sequences to IMGT reference sequences. For a sequence to be retained, a match of at least six nucleotides to both a V gene segment and a J gene segment was required. A rearrangement counted as productive if the CDR3 had no stop codons and remained in frame with V and J, and every other rearrangement counted as non-productive. CDR3 was defined according to IMGT convention as the region running from the second conserved V-encoded cysteine to the conserved J-encoded phenylalanine. The earlier analysis of a few hundred of the donors excluded sequences that lacked an unambiguous match to a single V gene segment. An earlier analysis of some 500 of the donors classified V segments as functional when productive rearrangements were above 56.7% and as segregating when the standard deviation between donors was above 5%. A statistical classification framework was developed to diagnose cytomegalovirus status using the catalog of TCR beta chain sequences. In a later analysis, TCR nucleotide sequences were compared against IMGT/GENE-DB human TR gene sequences so that V and J genes could be assigned. Using the TCRdist pipeline, a later analysis assigned CDR3 sequences along with most-parsimonious VDJ recombination scenarios. In a later analysis, every TCR beta chain was defined by the combination of its CDR3 amino acid sequence and its V-gene family, and reads without a unique V-gene family were dropped. In a later analysis, approximately 590 highly shared, low-generation-probability nucleotide sequences were removed to address suspected cross-contamination and a sequencing artifact. For each public chain, a later analysis derived a clonal expansion index from normalized ranks of inferred template counts within each repertoire. Generation probabilities in a later analysis came from a VDJ recombination model fitted to out-of-frame rearrangements, and those results were checked against IGoR. Hypergeometric tests were used in a later analysis to score TCR-TCR, TCR-HLA and TCR-CMV co-occurrence, with a repertoire-size bias correction applied to the TCR pairs. To estimate false discovery rates, a later analysis permuted the HLA or CMV assignments 20 times. A later analysis grouped co-occurring TCRs with DBSCAN, adding TCRdist sequence similarity when clustering within HLA-allele-positive subsets. For co-occurrence clustering, repertoires with fewer than 30,000 or more than 120,000 public chains were excluded, along with about five repertoires with anomalous nucleotide sharing. This is the immuneACCESS table as TCRdb keeps it, with only in-frame sequences that have V and J called. A part of the clones is gone; compared with another copy, unresolved V genes explain less than half, and the rest is unexplained. The DNA gave D and trimming, while V, J and clone size come from that table. The table for this sample lists some 98,000 clones; 55% to 75% of them were counted only once. About 2.5% of the sample comes from the top ten.

From its cysteine to its phenylalanine, the CDR3 spans 15 amino acids. The CDR3 DNA has 45 bases and is translated from base 1. Trimming costs V 3 bases and J 5 bases, and their ends lie 17 bases apart. As encoded in the germline V gene, CDR1 is KGHSH while CDR2 is LQKENI. Worth noting for this clone: Its recognized antigen is unknown. No per-base quality is available; no much larger clone lies one base away.

The cohort was made up of roughly 670 healthy bone marrow donors. All cohort members were sampled while nominally healthy, although unrecorded immune exposures were likely present. The donor was CMV seronegative and belonged to the group of over 300 seronegative cohort members. A peripheral blood sample was collected from each donor, and TCR beta sequencing was performed on peripheral blood mononuclear cells. Genomic DNA was extracted from the blood cell samples with the Qiagen DNeasy Blood Extraction Kit. The material sequenced was PBMCs. This receptor chain uses TRBV18 and TRBJ2-7, and TRBD1 may be the D gene, going by 5 matching bases. This TCR derives from a man aged 45-65 years in good health and CMV-seronegative. The CDR3 region: CASSPPSVGVDEQYF. The DNA is TGTGCCAGCTCACCCCCCTCGGTAGGGGTAGACGAGCAGTACTTC.